This TCR beta chain was found in a study of blood T cell repertoires in COVID-19. Seattle patients were enrolled during active infection and followed longitudinally. The CDR3 runs 17 residues. With V trimmed by 4 bases and J by 7 bases, 18 bases remained unmatched. The germline V gene has CDR1 LNHDA and CDR2 SQIVND (reference sequence). Only in-frame clones appear in the TCRdb table, and some are missing; sequencing was by immunoSEQ multiplex PCR. The sample consists of some 300,000 clones, 85% to 90% of them appearing once. Sequencing was carried out using peripheral blood. This receptor was taken from a woman in her fifties or sixties with COVID-19, enrolled during active disease. The V call is TRBV19, the J call TRBJ1-2; TRBD1 matches 7 bases. CDR3 sequence reads: CASSRGPLQGQPGGYTF. Here the CDR3 DNA reads TGTGCCAGTAGTAGAGGACCCTTACAGGGGCAGCCGGGTGGCTACACCTTC.